These 20 T cell receptor beta chains were sequenced from one sample in a study of radiotherapy plus CTLA-4 blockade in lung cancer. Sequencing used immunoSEQ multiplex PCR; TCRdb keeps in-frame clones, though not all of them. The sample consists of tens of thousands of clones, 65% to 85% of them appearing once. The material was peripheral blood, obtained from a patient treated with radiotherapy plus ipilimumab. These receptors were collected from a human donor with non-small cell lung cancer whose response to radiotherapy plus ipilimumab could not be evaluated. Some clones in this sample may be carry-over from other donors' samples.

The CDR3 sequence is CASSPTRGEAFF. CDR3 DNA: TGTGCCAGCTCACCAACCCGGGGTGAAGCTTTCTTT. The chain recombines TRBV18 with TRBJ1-1; D remains unclear. The CDR3 is made up of 12 amino acids. Germline CDR1 and CDR2: KGHSH and LQKENI. V dropped 2 bases and J dropped 7 bases, with 8 bases sitting between them.

The CDR3 here is CASSIEGTGNYGYTF. The CDR3 coding sequence is TGTGCCAGTAGTATAGAAGGGACAGGGAACTATGGCTACACCTTC. This sequence joins TRBV19 and TRBJ1-2; TRBD1 aligns across 9 bases. This CDR3 has 15 amino acids. After removal of 0 bases from V and 2 bases from J, the junction contained 1 base not matched to a gene. Germline V CDR1 and CDR2: LNHDA, SQIVND (reference sequence).

The CDR3: CASSSRDTSYEQYF. The CDR3 DNA reads as TGTGCCAGCAGCTCCCGGGACACGTCCTACGAGCAGTACTTC. The chain uses TRBV13 and TRBJ2-7, with D maybe TRBD1 (6 bases). Germline loops: CDR1 PRHDT, CDR2 FYEKMQ (reference sequence). V lost 4 bases and J lost 1, with 11 bases in between. The CDR3 has 14 amino acids.

This chain joins TRBV27 and TRBJ1-2, with 7 bases matching TRBD1. This CDR3 has 15 amino acids. The V and J ends lost 5 bases and 4 bases, in that order; junction bases with no gene match: 10. Per the germline V gene, CDR1 is MNHEY and CDR2 is SMNVEV (reference sequence). Written as DNA, the CDR3 is TGTGCCAGCAGTCCCGACCTCAGGGGGAGCTATGGCTACACCTTC. It yields the protein CASSPDLRGSYGYTF.

The chain links TRBV5-5 to TRBJ2-7, with a tentative D call TRBD1 (6 bases). The CDR3 runs to 17 residues. Germline V gene sequence: CDR1 SGHKS, CDR2 YYEKEE (reference sequence). V gave up 1 base and J gave up 1 base, with 18 bases separating them. The CDR3 here is CASSLWSTGLTSYEQYF. CDR3 DNA sequence: TGTGCCAGCAGCTTGTGGTCGACAGGATTAACATCCTACGAGCAGTACTTC.

This sequence joins TRBV6-5 and TRBJ1-2; 7 nucleotides align to TRBD1. CDR1 is MNHEY, CDR2 SVGAGI, per germline. This CDR3 spans 13 amino acids. V gave up 6 bases and J gave up 8 bases; unmatched junction bases: 9. CDR3 residues: CASSWTGTDGYTF. CDR3 bases: TGTGCCAGCAGCTGGACAGGAACAGACGGCTACACCTTC.

The chain employs TRBV28 and TRBJ1-2, with D possibly being TRBD1 (5 bases). V was shortened by 5 bases and J by 4 bases, with 11 bases between the two germline ends. Germline V gene sequence: CDR1 MDHEN, CDR2 SYDVKM. CDR3 length equals 13 residues. This chain's CDR3 is CASSQGNIYGYTF. The CDR3 bases are TGTGCCAGCAGTCAGGGAAACATCTATGGCTACACCTTC.

This chain connects TRBV9 to TRBJ2-3; 9 positions agree with TRBD2. The CDR3 loop spans 15 amino acids. V lost 4 bases to trimming and J lost 6 bases; unmatched junction nucleotides: 9. Germline V gives CDR1 SGDLS, CDR2 YYNGEE. DNA for the CDR3: TGTGCCAGCAGCCCCCTTGGTAGCGGGGGTGATACGCAGTATTTT. It is translated as CASSPLGSGGDTQYF.

The V and J genes are TRBV2 and TRBJ1-5, with 7 bases aligning to TRBD1. The CDR3 is 14 residues long. Trimming took 7 bases from V and 7 from J; bases not matched to a gene: 10. The germline gives CDR1 SNHLY, CDR2 FYNNEI. The CDR3 nucleotides are TGTGCCAGCACCTCACAGGGGCGATGGCAGCCCCAGCATTTT. Translation gives CASTSQGRWQPQHF. Full variable domain (missing parts from reference TRBV2 and TRBJ1-5): EPEVTQTPSHQVTQMGQEVILRCVPISNHLYFYWYRQILGQKVEFLVSFYNNEISEKSEIFDDQFSVERPDGSNFTLKIRSTKLEDSAMYFCASTSQGRWQPQHFGDGTRLSIL.

CDR3 DNA: TGTGCCAGCAGCTTAGGCACAGTCCCCTACGAGCAGTACTTC. Its protein product is CASSLGTVPYEQYF. The chain links TRBV7-2 to TRBJ2-7; D remains ambiguous. This CDR3 has 14 amino acids. Trimming removed 1 base at V and 2 bases at J, with 9 bases between. The germline gives CDR1 SGHTA, CDR2 FQGNSA.

The chain has TRBV28 and TRBJ1-1, with a weak D call TRBD1 (5 bases). Trimming stripped 3 bases from V and 11 bases from J, with 10 bases between. The CDR3 sequence is 11 residues long. Germline V gene lookup returns CDR1 MDHEN and CDR2 SYDVKM. This CDR3 reads CASSFGAVAFF. The CDR3 nucleotides are TGTGCCAGCAGTTTTGGGGCAGTCGCTTTCTTT.

This clone was recorded a few times. V is TRBV5-6 and J is TRBJ2-7; 7 bases map to TRBD1. This CDR3 spans 14 amino acids. The V gene's germline CDR1 is SGHDT and CDR2 YYEEEE. The V segment lost 4 bases and the J segment 7 bases; nucleotides outside the gene matches: 11. CDR3 sequence (DNA): TGTGCCAGCAGCAACGTCGACAGGGTTGGAGAGCAGTACTTC. Its translation is CASSNVDRVGEQYF.

The chain couples TRBV15 to TRBJ2-5; 7 nucleotides match TRBD1. CDR1 is LNHNV and CDR2 is YYDKDF in the germline V gene (reference sequence). Trimming cost V 7 bases and J 3 bases; bases outside gene matches: 11. This CDR3 has 15 amino acids. DNA for the CDR3: TGTGCCACCATTCCCGGGGACAGAGAAGAAGAGACCCAGTACTTC. Translating gives CATIPGDREEETQYF.

This clone was seen only once. The chain has TRBV5-5 and TRBJ2-7; D unresolved. V was cut by 4 bases and J by 6 bases, with 17 bases left in between. From germline, CDR1 is SGHKS and CDR2 YYEKEE (reference sequence). This CDR3 has 14 amino acids. The CDR3 here is CASSLPRSAVEQYF. The DNA for the CDR3 is TGTGCCAGCAGCCTGCCACGGAGCGCGGTCGAGCAGTACTTC.

The genes are TRBV2 and TRBJ1-1; D call uncertain. The V end lost 6 bases, the J end lost 4 bases, and 15 bases lay between the germline ends. CDR1 SNHLY and CDR2 FYNNEI come from the germline V gene. The length of the CDR3 is 14 residues. The CDR3, as DNA: TGTGCCAGCAGCCAAAGGAGGGAAGGCACTGAAGCTTTCTTT. The encoded protein is CASSQRREGTEAFF.

V is TRBV6-6 and J is TRBJ1-2; 9 bases match TRBD1. This CDR3 region has 14 residues. V was pared by 4 bases and J by 4 bases, with 4 bases of the junction left unmatched. The germline CDR1 and CDR2 sequences are MNHNY and SVGAGI (reference sequence). CDR3 sequence: CASSSGQGSYGYTF. CDR3 sequence (DNA): TGTGCCAGCAGTTCGGGACAGGGATCCTATGGCTACACCTTC.

This clone was counted between two and nine times. The V gene is TRBV27, the J gene TRBJ2-5; 11 bases match TRBD2. The CDR3 is 14 amino acids. Germline V CDR1 and CDR2: MNHEY, SMNVEV (reference sequence). Trimming cost V 5 bases and J 3 bases; bases outside gene matches: 2. The CDR3 bases are TGTGCCAGCAGTCTGACTAGCGGGGAAGAGACCCAGTACTTC. Protein product: CASSLTSGEETQYF.

The rearrangement uses TRBV5-4 and TRBJ2-7; 8 bases map to TRBD1. Germline CDR1 is SGHNT and CDR2 is YYREEE (reference sequence). The V segment lost 5 bases and the J segment 6 bases; nucleotides outside the gene matches: 7. This CDR3 has 13 residues. The CDR3 loop is CASRAGQGSEQYF. The DNA of the CDR3 is TGTGCCAGCAGGGCCGGACAGGGTAGCGAGCAGTACTTC.

This sequence joins TRBV7-2 and TRBJ2-7; 8 nucleotides agree with TRBD1. V lost 4 bases, J lost 0 bases, and 8 bases stayed unmatched. The CDR3 sequence is 16 residues long. Germline V gives CDR1 SGHTA, CDR2 FQGNSA. CDR3 bases: TGTGCCAGCAGCTGGACCGGGACAGGCTTCTCCTACGAGCAGTACTTC. Its protein product is CASSWTGTGFSYEQYF. Together with reference TRBV7-2 and TRBJ2-7, the CDR3 gives the full variable domain: GAGVSQSPSNKVTEKGKDVELRCDPISGHTALYWYRQSLGQGLEFLIYFQGNSAPDKSGLPSDRFSAERTGGSVSTLTIQRTQQEDSAVYLCASSWTGTGFSYEQYFGPGTRLTVT.

This chain links TRBV5-1 with TRBJ2-2, with 8 bases identical to TRBD1. CDR3 size: 16 residues. Germline loops: CDR1 SGHRS, CDR2 YFSETQ. With 0 bases clipped from V and 6 bases from J, the junction kept 7 bases outside the gene matches. CDR3 bases: TGCGCCAGCAGCTTGGGCCGGACAGGGATCGCCGGGGAGCTGTTTTTT. Encoded protein: CASSLGRTGIAGELFF.